The clone carrying this TCR beta chain has only one observation. Its target is unknown. TCRdb keeps only in-frame clones here, not all; method: immunoSEQ multiplex PCR. The sample holds about 310,000 clones, roughly 79% seen once. These data belong to a study of cytotoxic CD8 clonotypes in ibrutinib-treated CLL. Study in general: Partial responses totalled roughly 25 and complete responses 2; after median around 74 months, 14 remained remitted and about twelve progressed. Sample averages reached 255,043 productive templates and almost 95,000 productive rearrangements.

Trimming took 5 bases from V and 4 from J, leaving 18 bases between them. Germline V gives CDR1 LNHDA, CDR2 SQIVND (reference sequence). CDR3 size: 15 residues. General study results and limits: Clonality went higher at ibrutinib response and then dropped back toward baseline at progression.

This receptor was identified in a human donor with chronic lymphocytic leukemia. The chain recombines TRBV19 with TRBJ2-7, with D perhaps assigned TRBD1 or TRBD2 (5 bases each). The source was PBMCs, collected before ibrutinib treatment. The CDR3 DNA reads TGTGCCAGTAGTCCGTCGGGAAGGGGTTATTACGAGCAGTACTTC. As protein: CASSPSGRGYYEQYF.